This section outlines one T cell receptor beta chain sequence together with its context. These data come from a study of CD8 T cells in Susac syndrome. Sequencing of TCR beta was performed on blood CD8+ and CD4+ T cells. The authors negatively isolated CD8+ and CD4+ T cells and FACS-enriched TEMRA cells. The RNA, roughly 0.45 to 1 ug, was put through reverse transcription using random hexamers. TCRdb re-derived calls from the immunoSEQ multiplex PCR reads in MiXCR, one entry per CDR3 protein. The data contain 100,000 to 150,000 distinct CDR3 sequences, around 94% of them singletons. The sequence derives from a human donor with Susac syndrome. Sequencing was performed on CD8+ T cells from PBMCs.

The CDR3 nucleotides are TGTGCCAGCAGCGTAGGGGGCAGGGGCTACGAGCAGTACTTC. It yields the protein CASSVGGRGYEQYF. The rearrangement uses TRBV9 and TRBJ2-7, with TRBD1 as a possible D gene (6 bases). Germline V gene data show CDR1 as SGDLS and CDR2 as YYNGEE. The CDR3 covers 14 residues. V was trimmed by 0 bases and J by 3 bases, leaving 10 bases between them.